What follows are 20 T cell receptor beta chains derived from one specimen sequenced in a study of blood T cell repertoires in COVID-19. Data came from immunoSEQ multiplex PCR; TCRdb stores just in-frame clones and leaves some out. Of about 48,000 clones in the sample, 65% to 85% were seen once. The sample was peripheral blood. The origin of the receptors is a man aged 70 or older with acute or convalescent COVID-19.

The CDR3 here is CASSLGTGNSPLHF. CDR3 nucleotides: TGTGCCAGCAGCTTAGGGACAGGGAATTCACCCCTCCACTTT. J is TRBJ1-6 and V is TRBV7-6; 8 positions agree with TRBD1. V dropped 1 base and J dropped 7; count of bases not matched to a gene: 0. The CDR3 is made up of 14 amino acids. Germline V gives CDR1 SGHVS, CDR2 FNYEAQ.

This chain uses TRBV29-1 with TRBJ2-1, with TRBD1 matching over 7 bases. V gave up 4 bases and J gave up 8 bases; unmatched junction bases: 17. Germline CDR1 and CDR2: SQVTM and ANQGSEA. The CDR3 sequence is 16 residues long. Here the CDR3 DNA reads TGCAGCGTTGTACCGGTCCGGACAGGCTTAGGGGATGAGCAGTTCTTC. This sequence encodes CSVVPVRTGLGDEQFF.

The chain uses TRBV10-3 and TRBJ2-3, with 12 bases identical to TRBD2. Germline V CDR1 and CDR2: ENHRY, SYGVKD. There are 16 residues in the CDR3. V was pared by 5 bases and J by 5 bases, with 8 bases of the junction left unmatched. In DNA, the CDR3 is TGTGCCATCAGTTCCCGACTAGCGGGAGTAGGAGATACGCAGTATTTT. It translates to CAISSRLAGVGDTQYF.

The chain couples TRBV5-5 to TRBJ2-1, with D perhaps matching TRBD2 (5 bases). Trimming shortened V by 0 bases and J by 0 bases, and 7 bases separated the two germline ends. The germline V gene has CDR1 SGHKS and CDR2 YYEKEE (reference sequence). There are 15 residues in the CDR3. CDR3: CASSLDGDSYNEQFF. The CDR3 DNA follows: TGTGCCAGCAGCTTGGACGGGGACTCCTACAATGAGCAGTTCTTC.

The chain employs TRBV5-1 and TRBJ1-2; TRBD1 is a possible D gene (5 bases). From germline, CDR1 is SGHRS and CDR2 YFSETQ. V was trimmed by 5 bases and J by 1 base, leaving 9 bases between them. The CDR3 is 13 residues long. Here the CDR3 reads CASSPGVNYGYTF. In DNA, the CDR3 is TGCGCCAGCAGTCCGGGGGTTAACTATGGCTACACCTTC.

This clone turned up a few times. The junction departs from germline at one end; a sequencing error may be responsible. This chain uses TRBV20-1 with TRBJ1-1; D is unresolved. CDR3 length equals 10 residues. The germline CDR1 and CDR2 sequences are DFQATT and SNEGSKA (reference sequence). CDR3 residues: CSALYPQILF. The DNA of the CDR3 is TGCAGTGCCTTATATCCCCAGATACTCTTT.

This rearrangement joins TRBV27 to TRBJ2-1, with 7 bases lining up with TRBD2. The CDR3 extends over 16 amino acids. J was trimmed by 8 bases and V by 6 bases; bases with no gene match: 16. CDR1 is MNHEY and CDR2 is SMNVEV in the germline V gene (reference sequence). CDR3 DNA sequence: TGTGCCAGCAGCAACCGTACTATTGTTAGCGGGCATGAGCAGTTCTTC. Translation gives CASSNRTIVSGHEQFF.

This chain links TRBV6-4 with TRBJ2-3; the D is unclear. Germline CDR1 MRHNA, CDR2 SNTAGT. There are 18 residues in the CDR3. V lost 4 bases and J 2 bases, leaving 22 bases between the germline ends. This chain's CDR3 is CASSVINCKLNITDTQYF. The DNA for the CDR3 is TGTGCCAGCAGTGTCATTAATTGCAAACTGAATATCACAGATACGCAGTATTTT.

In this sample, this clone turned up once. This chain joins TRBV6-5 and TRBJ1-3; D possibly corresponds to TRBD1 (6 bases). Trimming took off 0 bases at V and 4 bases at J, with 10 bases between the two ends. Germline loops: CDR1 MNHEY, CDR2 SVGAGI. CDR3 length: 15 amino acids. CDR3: CASSYSWTDGNTIYF. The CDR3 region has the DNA TGTGCCAGCAGTTACTCATGGACAGACGGAAACACCATATATTTT.

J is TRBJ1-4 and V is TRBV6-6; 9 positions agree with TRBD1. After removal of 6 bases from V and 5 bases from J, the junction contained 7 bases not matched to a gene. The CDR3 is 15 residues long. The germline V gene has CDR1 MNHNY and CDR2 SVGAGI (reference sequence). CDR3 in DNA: TGTGCCAGCAGATCAACAGGGGGCTGGAATGAAAAACTGTTTTTT. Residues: CASRSTGGWNEKLFF.

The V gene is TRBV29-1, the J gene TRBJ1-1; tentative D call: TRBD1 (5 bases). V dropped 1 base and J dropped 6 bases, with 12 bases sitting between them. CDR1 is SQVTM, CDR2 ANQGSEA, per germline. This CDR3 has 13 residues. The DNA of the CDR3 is TGCAGCGTTGAAGGACAGTCTTCGGCTGAAGCTTTCTTT. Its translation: CSVEGQSSAEAFF.

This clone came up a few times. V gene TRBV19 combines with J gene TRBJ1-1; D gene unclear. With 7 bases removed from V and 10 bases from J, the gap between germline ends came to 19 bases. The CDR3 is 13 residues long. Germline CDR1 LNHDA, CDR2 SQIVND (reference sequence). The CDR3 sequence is CASMQTTSRIAFF. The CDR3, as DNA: TGTGCCAGTATGCAAACGACATCAAGAATAGCTTTCTTT.

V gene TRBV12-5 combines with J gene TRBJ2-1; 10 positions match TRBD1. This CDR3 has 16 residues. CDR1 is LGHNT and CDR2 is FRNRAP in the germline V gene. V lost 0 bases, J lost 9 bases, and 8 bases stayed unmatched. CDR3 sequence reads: CASGLVGDRGYGEQFF. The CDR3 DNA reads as TGTGCTAGTGGTTTGGTGGGGGACAGGGGATACGGTGAGCAGTTCTTC. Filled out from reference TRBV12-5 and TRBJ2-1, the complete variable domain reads DARVTQTPRHKVTEMGQEVTMRCQPILGHNTVFWYRQTMMQGLELLAYFRNRAPLDDSGMPKDRFSAEMPDATLATLKIQPSEPRDSAVYFCASGLVGDRGYGEQFFGPGTRLTVL.

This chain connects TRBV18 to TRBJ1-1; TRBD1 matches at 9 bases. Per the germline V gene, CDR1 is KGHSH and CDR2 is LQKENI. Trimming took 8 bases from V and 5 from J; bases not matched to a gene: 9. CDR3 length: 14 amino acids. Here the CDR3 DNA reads TGTGCCAGCGGAGAACAGGGGGCTAAAACTGAAGCTTTCTTT. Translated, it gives CASGEQGAKTEAFF.

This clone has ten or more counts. The CDR3 protein is CASSLEGADYNEQFF. CDR3 nucleotides: TGCGCCAGCAGCTTGGAGGGGGCGGATTACAATGAGCAGTTCTTC. V is TRBV5-1 and J is TRBJ2-1; the match to TRBD1 covers 7 bases. Trimming cost V 0 bases and J 4 bases; bases outside gene matches: 4. CDR1 is SGHRS, CDR2 YFSETQ, per germline. The CDR3 sequence is 15 residues long.

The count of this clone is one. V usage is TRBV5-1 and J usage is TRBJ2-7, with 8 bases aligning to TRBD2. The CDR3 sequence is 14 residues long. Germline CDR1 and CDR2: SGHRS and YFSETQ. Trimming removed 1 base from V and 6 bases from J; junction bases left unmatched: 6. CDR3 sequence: CASSLRAGGAEQYF. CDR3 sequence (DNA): TGCGCCAGCAGCTTGAGGGCGGGAGGTGCCGAGCAGTACTTC. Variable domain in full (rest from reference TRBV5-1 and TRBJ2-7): KAGVTQTPRYLIKTRGQQVTLSCSPISGHRSVSWYQQTPGQGLQFLFEYFSETQRNKGNFPGRFSGRQFSNSRSEMNVSTLELGDSALYLCASSLRAGGAEQYFGPGTRLTVT.

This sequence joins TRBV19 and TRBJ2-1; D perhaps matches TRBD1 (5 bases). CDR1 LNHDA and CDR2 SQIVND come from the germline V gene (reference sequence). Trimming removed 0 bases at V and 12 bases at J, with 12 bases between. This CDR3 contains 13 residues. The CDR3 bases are TGTGCCAGTAGTATAGATAGGGGCGGCGTGCAGTTCTTC. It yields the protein CASSIDRGGVQFF. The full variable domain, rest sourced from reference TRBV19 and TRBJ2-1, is DGGITQSPKYLFRKEGQNVTLSCEQNLNHDAMYWYRQDPGQGLRLIYYSQIVNDFQKGDIAEGYSVSREKKESFPLTVTSAQKNPTAFYLCASSIDRGGVQFFGPGTRLTVL.

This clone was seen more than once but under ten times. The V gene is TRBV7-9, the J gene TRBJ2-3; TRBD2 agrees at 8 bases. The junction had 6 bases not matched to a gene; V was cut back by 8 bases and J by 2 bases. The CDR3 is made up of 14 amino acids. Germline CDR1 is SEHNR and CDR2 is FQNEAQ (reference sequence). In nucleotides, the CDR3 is TGTGCCAGCGGAACTAGCGGAAACACAGATACGCAGTATTTT. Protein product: CASGTSGNTDTQYF.

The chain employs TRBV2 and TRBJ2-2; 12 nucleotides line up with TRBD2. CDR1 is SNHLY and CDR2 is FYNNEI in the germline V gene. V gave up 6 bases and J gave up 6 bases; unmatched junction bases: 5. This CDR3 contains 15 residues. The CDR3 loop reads CASSTSSGGAGELFF. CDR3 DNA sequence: TGTGCCAGCAGCACCTCTAGCGGGGGGGCCGGGGAGCTGTTTTTT.

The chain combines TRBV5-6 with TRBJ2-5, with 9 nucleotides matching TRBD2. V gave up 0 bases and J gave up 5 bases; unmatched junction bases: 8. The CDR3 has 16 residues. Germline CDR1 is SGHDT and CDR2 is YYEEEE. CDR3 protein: CASSLAQAGGTETQYF. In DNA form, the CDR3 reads TGTGCCAGCAGCTTGGCCCAGGCGGGGGGGACGGAGACCCAGTACTTC. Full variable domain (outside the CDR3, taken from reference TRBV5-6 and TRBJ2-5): DAGVTQSPTHLIKTRGQQVTLRCSPKSGHDTVSWYQQALGQGPQFIFQYYEEEERQRGNFPDRFSGHQFPNYSSELNVNALLLGDSALYLCASSLAQAGGTETQYFGPGTRLLVL.